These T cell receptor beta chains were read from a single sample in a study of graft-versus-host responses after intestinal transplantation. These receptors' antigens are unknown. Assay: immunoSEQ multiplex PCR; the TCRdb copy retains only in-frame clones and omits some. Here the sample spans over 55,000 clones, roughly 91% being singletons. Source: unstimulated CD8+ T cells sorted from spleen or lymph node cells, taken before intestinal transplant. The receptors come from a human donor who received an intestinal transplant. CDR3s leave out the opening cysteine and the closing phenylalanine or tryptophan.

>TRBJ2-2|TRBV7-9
ASSLGGGTGELF
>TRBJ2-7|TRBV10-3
AISEGSGFEQY
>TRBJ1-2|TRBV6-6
ASSYSGGLYGYT
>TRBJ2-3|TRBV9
ASSVGTSGGDTQY
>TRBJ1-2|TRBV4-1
ASSFQGPAGYT
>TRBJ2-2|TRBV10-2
ASTRETGELF
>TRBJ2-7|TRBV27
ASSWTVAYEQY
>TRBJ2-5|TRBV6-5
ASSEVLGGETQY
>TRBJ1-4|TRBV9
ASSPLDSNEKLF
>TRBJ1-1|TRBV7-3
TSSLKGGGTEAF
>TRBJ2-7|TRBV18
ASSLANDRLNEQY
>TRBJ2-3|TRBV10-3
AIRGVYSMTDTQY
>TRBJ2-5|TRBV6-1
ASSEYYPGETQY
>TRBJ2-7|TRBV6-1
ASSGAGTGIYEQY
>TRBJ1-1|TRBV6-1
ASSDPSQNTEAF
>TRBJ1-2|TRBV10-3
AITGGDGYGYT
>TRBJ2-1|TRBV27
ASSPSAGAYNEQF
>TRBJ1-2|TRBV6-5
ASYGGTLYGYT
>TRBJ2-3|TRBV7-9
ASATRGASDTDTQY
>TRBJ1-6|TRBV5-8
ASSLWQGNSPLH
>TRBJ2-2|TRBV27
ASSRQGTGELF
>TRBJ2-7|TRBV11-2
ASSPAQGLSYEQY
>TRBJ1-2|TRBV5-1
ASSPDGMDGYT
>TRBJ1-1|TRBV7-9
ASSLATGINTEAF
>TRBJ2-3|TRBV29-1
SVEAGWGDTQY
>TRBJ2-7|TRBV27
ASSLSAATYEQY
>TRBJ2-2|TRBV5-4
ASSQGTSGTGELF
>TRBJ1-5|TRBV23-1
ATTPTGDRSNQPQH
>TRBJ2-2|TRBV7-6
ASSTLAGTGELF
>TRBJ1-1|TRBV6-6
ASRDGTGNTEAF
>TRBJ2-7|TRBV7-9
ASSWGGSTYEQY
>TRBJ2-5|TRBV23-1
ASAPGHPQETQY
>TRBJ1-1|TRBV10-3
AISGYAEAF
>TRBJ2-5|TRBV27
ASSLFASGGETQY
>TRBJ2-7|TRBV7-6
ASSQGGQGFTYEQY
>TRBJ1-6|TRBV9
ASSVGGLSSPLH
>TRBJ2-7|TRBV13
ASSFWQTYEQY
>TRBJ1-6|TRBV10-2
ASSDHREWNSPLH
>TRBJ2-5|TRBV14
ASSPRGFQTQY
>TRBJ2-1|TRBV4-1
ASSRGGNEQF
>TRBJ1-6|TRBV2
ASADLPGSSNSPLH
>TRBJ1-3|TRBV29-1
SVVAGSGNTIY
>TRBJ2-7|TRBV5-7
ASSLSGGSEQY
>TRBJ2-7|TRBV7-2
ASSYPGQLYEQY
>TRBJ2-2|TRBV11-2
ASSTGQGMTGELF
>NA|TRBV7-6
ASSPVGQVSYEQY
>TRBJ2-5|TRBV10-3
AISESASGQETQY
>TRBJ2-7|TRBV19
ASSSGAGLIYEQY